A selection of T cell receptor beta chains follows, all from one sample in a study of T cells expressing NK-cell markers. Reprocessing the 5' RACE reads, TCRdb reports a single entry for every CDR3 protein and omits DNA. The sample's table shows under 200,000 distinct CDR3 sequences. The sequencing input was blood T cells: a sorted CD56 or NKG2C T cell subset, CD4+ or CD8+ T cells, or bulk PBMC T cells (not recorded which). These receptor sequences come from a woman aged 18 to 69 in good health. Each CDR3 is given with its conserved first and last residue. The order of the fields is J gene, V gene, CDR3 protein.

TRBJ1-1 TRBV20-1 CSAGQVNTEAFF
TRBJ1-2 TRBV6-1 CASSKRMEGYTF
TRBJ1-2 TRBV29-1 CSVTGGGGYGYTF
TRBJ1-2 TRBV9 CASSVSSTNYGYTF
TRBJ2-2 TRBV7-3 CASSLITGTGELFF
TRBJ1-5 TRBV10-3 CAAGVDQPQHF
TRBJ2-7 TRBV12-3/TRBV12-4 CASSSSGPGGEQYF
TRBJ1-2 TRBV5-1 CASSPNRDRGGYTF
TRBJ2-3 TRBV9 CASSVGGGAGSTQYF
TRBJ2-7 TRBV5-1 CASSWGLAGATIYEQYF
TRBJ1-5 TRBV28 CASSSGQGWTQPQHF
TRBJ2-2 TRBV7-8 CASSPRTANTGELFF
TRBJ2-5 TRBV5-1 CASSLTPGLWETQYF
TRBJ2-7 TRBV7-2 CASSLIYEQYF
TRBJ2-7 TRBV29-1 CSVEDWAGGPQEQYF
TRBJ1-5 TRBV6-1 CASSPERDSNQPQHF
TRBJ2-1 TRBV7-3 CASSGGAYNEQFF
TRBJ1-6 TRBV28 CASSPAVRGSPLHF
TRBJ2-3 TRBV14 CASSQLLGVTDTQYF
TRBJ1-1 TRBV4-1 CASSEPGHPNTEAFF
TRBJ2-2 TRBV5-4 CASSPDRGQGGELFF
TRBJ2-7 TRBV12-3/TRBV12-4 CASSLLSRSSYEQYF
TRBJ1-6 TRBV7-2 CASSIQGARNSPLHF
TRBJ1-1 TRBV20-1 CSTSDGPMNTEAFF
TRBJ1-5 TRBV15 CATSREGLAGLEPQHF
TRBJ1-1 TRBV7-9 CSNSRRTGDTEAFF
TRBJ2-7 TRBV20-1 CSAIPWTSGRSYEQYF
TRBJ1-6 TRBV29-1 CSTRDGGYNSPLHF
TRBJ1-3 TRBV7-3 CASSRRGSSSGNTIYF
TRBJ2-1 TRBV9 CASSVAGRAYNEQFF
TRBJ2-4 TRBV20-1 CSARDPGGKNIQYF
TRBJ2-3 TRBV6-1 CASSERAGNTDTQYF
TRBJ2-1 TRBV5-5 CASSLVGDSLSSYNEQFF
TRBJ1-1 TRBV12-3/TRBV12-4 CASSLGQGAEAFF
TRBJ2-6 TRBV7-8 CASSLGLTAGANVLTF
TRBJ1-1 TRBV19 CASRQDRATEAFF
TRBJ2-1 TRBV20-1 CSARTGGRINEQFF
TRBJ2-2 TRBV4-1 CASSQNQANTGELFF
TRBJ1-6 TRBV9 CASSVGALTAKYSPLHF
TRBJ2-4 TRBV3-1 CASSQGGTWSKNIQYF
TRBJ2-7 TRBV12-3/TRBV12-4 CASSPPTGQGTPYEQYF
TRBJ2-7 TRBV20-1 CSARDPGKGVEQYF
TRBJ2-3 TRBV7-2 CASSLDRSTDTQYF
TRBJ2-3 TRBV9 CASSVGAGTASGTQYF
TRBJ2-2 TRBV5-1 CASSWMTGASAAGELFF
TRBJ1-5 TRBV10-3 CANPLSCRVNQPQHF
TRBJ1-2 TRBV7-2 CASSRQGVNYGYTF
TRBJ2-5 TRBV7-6 CASSSYGVQETQYF
TRBJ2-3 TRBV7-9 CASSLSSSKQYF
TRBJ2-3 TRBV4-1 CASSQVFLAGGTDTQYF
TRBJ2-1 TRBV9 CASSVGRGRTGEQFF
TRBJ1-5 TRBV20-1 CSARPPGQGSGQPQHF
TRBJ1-5 TRBV6-5 CASSYRQGRNQPQHF
TRBJ2-7 TRBV7-2 CASRGGALGAYEQYF
TRBJ1-1 TRBV20-1 CSAQGDTNTEAFF
TRBJ2-3 TRBV9 CASSVGSTSTDTQYF
TRBJ1-1 TRBV14 CASSQLGRFTEAFF
TRBJ2-7 TRBV4-2 CASSQDTSQWKYEQYF
TRBJ2-5 TRBV27 CARGLGFFWGYQETQYF
TRBJ2-1 TRBV19 CASSRETDYNEQFF